The rows below give T cell receptor beta chains drawn from one sample of a study of T cell responses to AZD1222 COVID-19 vaccine. The protocol was immunoSEQ multiplex PCR, while the TCRdb copy is restricted to in-frame clones and leaves out a portion. The top ten hold 16% of the sample, which has approximately 100,000 clones, about 90% seen once. Sequenced here: peripheral blood, sampled on day 0 of AZD1222 vaccination. All receptors come from an adult in good health. Each CDR3 is given with its conserved first and last residue. A D gene is named only where the DNA matches it firmly. Clone size is not always given. Where it is, it says once, few, many or a class for expanded clones.

CDR3aa	CDR3nt	j_gene	v_gene	abundance	d_gene
CACNVNSNQPQHF	TGTGCCTGCAACGTAAATAGCAATCAGCCCCAGCATTTT	TRBJ1-5	TRBV30	-	-
CASRQITGGAFF	TGTGCCAGCAGACAGATTACAGGGGGAGCTTTCTTT	TRBJ1-1	TRBV7-8	-	TRBD1
CASSPRGSYDTGELFF	TGTGCCAGCAGCCCTCGGGGTAGCTACGACACCGGGGAGCTGTTTTTT	TRBJ2-2	TRBV7-9	-	-
CASSVATSGIDEQFF	TGTGCCAGCAGCGTAGCGACTAGCGGGATCGATGAGCAGTTCTTC	TRBJ2-1	TRBV9	-	TRBD2
CASSLARLNTEAFF	TGTGCCAGCAGCTTGGCCAGGCTGAACACTGAAGCTTTCTTT	TRBJ1-1	TRBV5-5	-	-
CAWMTGGDSPLHF	TGTGCCTGGATGACAGGGGGAGATTCACCCCTCCACTTT	TRBJ1-6	TRBV30	-	TRBD1
CASSLEDSGYNEQFF	TGTGCCAGCAGCTTAGAGGATAGCGGATACAATGAGCAGTTCTTC	TRBJ2-1	TRBV7-9	-	-
CASSLAQGEKTQYF	TGTGCCAGCAGCTTAGCGCAGGGGGAAAAGACCCAGTACTTC	TRBJ2-5	TRBV7-7	-	TRBD1
CASSEGQYSNQPQHF	TGTGCCAGCAGCGAAGGACAGTATAGCAATCAGCCCCAGCATTTT	TRBJ1-5	TRBV7-9	-	-
CSVARGESTDTQYF	TGCAGCGTTGCCCGGGGGGAGAGCACAGATACGCAGTATTTT	TRBJ2-3	TRBV29-1	many	TRBD2